This is a list of T cell receptor beta chains from one sample in a study of cytomegalovirus exposure and HLA in healthy donors. The data were produced by immunoSEQ multiplex PCR, yet TCRdb's version contains in-frame clones alone and is incomplete. The profile shows about 140,000 clones, almost 85% of them singletons. The sequenced sample was PBMCs. The source of these receptors is a young man in good health and CMV-seropositive. The CDR3 runs from the conserved cysteine through the conserved F or W. The order of the fields is clone size, D gene, V gene, J gene, CDR3 DNA, CDR3 protein. D genes are given only for firm matches. Only some rows state a clone size, as once, few, many or a class for expanded clones.

once,TRBD2,TRBV6-1,TRBJ2-3,TGTGCCAGCAGGGGGACTAGTGATGATACGCAGTATTTT,CASRGTSDDTQYF
once,-,TRBV7-6,TRBJ2-5,TGTGCCAGCAGCTTAGGACTTCCGTACCAAGAGACCCAGTACTTC,CASSLGLPYQETQYF
-,-,TRBV6-5,TRBJ1-2,TGTGCCAGCAGTTACTCTATGAATGGGGGGAACTATGGCTACACCTTC,CASSYSMNGGNYGYTF
once,TRBD1,TRBV6-1,TRBJ1-5,TGTGCCAGCAGTCCAGACAGGGGCCCCAATCAGCCCCAGCATTTT,CASSPDRGPNQPQHF
few,-,TRBV28,TRBJ1-4,TGTGCCAGCAGGTCCAGGGGTAGGAATTGGGAAAAACTGTTTTTT,CASRSRGRNWEKLFF
-,-,TRBV9,TRBJ2-7,TGTGCCAGCAGCGTAGAGGCCAGCGGTTCCTACGAGCAGTACTTC,CASSVEASGSYEQYF
-,TRBD2,TRBV27,TRBJ2-1,TGTGCCAGCAGTTTAGGGGGAGGGTCCTACAATGAGCAGTTCTTC,CASSLGGGSYNEQFF
once,-,TRBV18,TRBJ1-2,TGTGCCAGCTCACCGCGGGACCAAAGGGGCTACACCTTC,CASSPRDQRGYTF
-,-,TRBV5-5,TRBJ2-1,TGTGCCAGCAGCTTTGGGGCGTACAATGAGCAGTTCTTC,CASSFGAYNEQFF
-,-,TRBV10-2,TRBJ1-2,TGCGCCAGCAGTGTTGACAGTAACTATGGCTACACCTTC,CASSVDSNYGYTF
-,-,TRBV7-9,TRBJ2-2,TGTGCCAGCAGCCCCGAAGAGGCTATCACCGGGGAGCTGTTTTTT,CASSPEEAITGELFF
-,TRBD2,TRBV2,TRBJ2-1,TGTGCCAGCAGTTTAGCGGGGATGGGTGAGCAGTTCTTC,CASSLAGMGEQFF
-,-,TRBV11-3,TRBJ2-7,TGTGCCAGCAGCTTATTATTTTCCTACGAGCAGTACTTC,CASSLLFSYEQYF
-,TRBD2,TRBV27,TRBJ2-1,TGTGCCAGCAGTCCCCGACTAGCGGGGCCCCGCAATGAGCAGTTCTTC,CASSPRLAGPRNEQFF
-,-,TRBV5-5,TRBJ2-3,TGTGCCAGCAGCTTGGGAACAGCCACAGATACGCAGTATTTT,CASSLGTATDTQYF
few,-,TRBV28,TRBJ2-1,TGTGCCAGCACCTCGGGGGAACTGATCAATGAGCAGTTCTTC,CASTSGELINEQFF
-,-,TRBV2,TRBJ2-3,TGTGCCAGCCGTCCGGACTTTTCTAGCACAGATACGCAGTATTTT,CASRPDFSSTDTQYF
once,TRBD1,TRBV28,TRBJ2-5,TGTGCCAGCAGTTCAAGGACAGGGGTCCAAGAGACCCAGTACTTC,CASSSRTGVQETQYF
-,TRBD1,TRBV10-3,TRBJ2-7,TGTGCCATCAGTCCGGGACAGGGTTTCGGCGAGCAGTACTTC,CAISPGQGFGEQYF
-,TRBD1,TRBV7-6,TRBJ1-2,TGTGCCAGCAGCTTAGCCCCTTCGACAGGGCAAGGAGGCTACACCTTC,CASSLAPSTGQGGYTF
-,TRBD1,TRBV28,TRBJ1-2,TGTGCCAGCTTCTCCCCCAGCGAGACAGGGGGCGGGATGGATGGCTACACCTTC,CASFSPSETGGGMDGYTF
-,-,TRBV28,TRBJ1-4,TGTGCCAGCAGTCGAGGGGGAGAAGAAAAACTGTTTTTT,CASSRGGEEKLFF
-,-,TRBV6-5,TRBJ1-2,TGTGCCAGCAGCGAGCTGGCGGCTGACTATGGCTACACCTTC,CASSELAADYGYTF